The present T cell receptor beta chain was sequenced within a study of Ad26.COV2.S vaccination and SARS-CoV-2 variants. Study context: Administration of Ad26.COV2.S was intramuscular, either once or twice 56 days apart.

Study results and caveats: Participants in the vaccine arm had higher spike-specific TCR breadth; placebo recipients had lower. Breadth, reportedly substantial, characterized the spike-specific CD8+ and CD4+ T cell responses after vaccination.

Produced via immunoSEQ multiplex PCR; TCRdb's table is partial and in-frame only. The sample lists 350,000 to 450,000 clones, around 89% occurring once. Germline values: CDR1 SGDLS, CDR2 YYNGEE. V was cut by 7 bases and J by 0 bases, with 16 bases left in between. This CDR3 comprises 16 residues. A word on this clone: Its antigen is as yet unknown.

The treatment was: 19 received Ad26.COV2.S at low or high dose, single or two shots; 5 received placebo; per-sample allocation not given. Following the first vaccine or placebo injection, samples were taken on day 63. Whoever gave the sample was an adult aged 18-55 years in Boston. Sample: peripheral blood, taken in a trial of Ad26.COV2.S vaccine versus placebo. The chain couples TRBV9 to TRBJ2-2; D is possibly TRBD2 (5 bases). The origin of this receptor is a person aged 18 to 59 who received the Ad26.COV2.S COVID-19 vaccine or a placebo. The CDR3 loop reads CASSLDGIANTGELFF. CDR3 DNA sequence: TGTGCCAGCTCTCTAGACGGGATCGCGAACACCGGGGAGCTGTTTTTT.